Each of the 6 T cell receptor beta chains below was sequenced from the same sample in a study of T cells after yellow fever vaccination. TCRdb reprocessed the 5' RACE reads with MiXCR, giving one entry per CDR3 protein. The data contain more than 300,000 distinct CDR3 sequences, around 10% of them seen just once; the ten biggest clones take up about 3.5%. This specimen was CD4+ T cells sorted from PBMCs, taken 45 days after the yellow fever booster vaccination. These receptors all stem from a man aged 18 to 29 who received the YFV17D yellow fever vaccine.

The chain joins TRBV7-3 to TRBJ2-6; D is ambiguous. V gave up 6 bases and J gave up 0 bases, with 12 bases separating them. Germline CDR1 SGHTA, CDR2 FQGTGA. This CDR3 spans 16 amino acids. The CDR3 nucleotides are TGTGCCAGCAGTCCCGTGGGGAACTCTGGGGCCAACGTCCTGACTTTC. This gives the protein CASSPVGNSGANVLTF.

V is TRBV27 and J is TRBJ1-2, with a tentative D call TRBD1 (5 bases). This CDR3 has 14 amino acids. CDR1 and CDR2 (germline): MNHEY, SMNVEV (reference sequence). V was pared by 7 bases and J by 8 bases, with 20 bases between. CDR3 DNA: TGTGCCAGCACTCAAACTCCAGGGTTAAGGGGCTACACCTTC. Protein: CASTQTPGLRGYTF.

The sample holds a few counts of this clonotype. J is TRBJ2-1 and V is TRBV28, with D tentatively TRBD1 or TRBD2 (5 bases each). The germline gives CDR1 MDHEN, CDR2 SYDVKM. Trimming removed 10 bases at V and 0 bases at J, with 13 bases between. This CDR3 has 14 residues. The CDR3 DNA reads as TGTGCCACCGCCGGGGCCCTCTCCTACAATGAGCAGTTCTTC. Translation: CATAGALSYNEQFF.

Here the CDR3 reads CASSSRGTGEVNEQFF. The CDR3 DNA reads TGTGCCAGCAGCTCACGAGGGACAGGGGAGGTCAATGAGCAGTTCTTC. This chain joins TRBV7-9 and TRBJ2-1, with 10 bases matching TRBD1. The CDR3 loop spans 16 amino acids. The germline V gene encodes CDR1 SEHNR and CDR2 FQNEAQ (reference sequence). After removal of 4 bases from V and 6 bases from J, the junction contained 9 bases not matched to a gene.

This clonotype has just a few counts. The chain combines TRBV3-1 with TRBJ1-4; tentative D call: TRBD1 (5 bases). Per the germline V gene, CDR1 is LGHDT and CDR2 is YNNKEL (reference sequence). V lost 2 bases to trimming and J lost 6 bases, with 10 bases between them. The CDR3 is 14 amino acids. As DNA, the CDR3 is TGTGCCAGCAGCCAATCGGACACCCATGAAAAACTGTTTTTT. Translated, it gives CASSQSDTHEKLFF.

The chain carries TRBV20-1 and TRBJ1-2; weak D call: TRBD1 (5 bases). Germline lookup yields CDR1 DFQATT and CDR2 SNEGSKA (reference sequence). The CDR3 runs to 14 residues. V was shortened by 1 base and J by 7 bases, with 16 bases between the two germline ends. Written as DNA, the CDR3 is TGCAGTGCTAGAGCTGGCAGGGTAGGCGGTGGCTACACCTTC. It translates to CSARAGRVGGGYTF.